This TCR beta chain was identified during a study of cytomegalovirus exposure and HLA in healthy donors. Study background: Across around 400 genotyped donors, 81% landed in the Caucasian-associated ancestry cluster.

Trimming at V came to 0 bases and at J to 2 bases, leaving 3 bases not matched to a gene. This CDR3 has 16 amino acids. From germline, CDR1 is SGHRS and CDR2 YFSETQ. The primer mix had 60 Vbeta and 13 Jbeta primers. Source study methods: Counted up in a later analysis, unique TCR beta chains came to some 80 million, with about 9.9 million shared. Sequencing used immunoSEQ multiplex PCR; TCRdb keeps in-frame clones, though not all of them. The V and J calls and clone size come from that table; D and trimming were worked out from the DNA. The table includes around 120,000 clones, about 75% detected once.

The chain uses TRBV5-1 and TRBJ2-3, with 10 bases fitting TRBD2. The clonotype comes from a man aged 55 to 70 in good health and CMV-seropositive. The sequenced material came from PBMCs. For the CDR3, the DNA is TGCGCCAGCAGCTTGGAACTAGCGGGAACCACAGATACGCAGTATTTT. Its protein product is CASSLELAGTTDTQYF. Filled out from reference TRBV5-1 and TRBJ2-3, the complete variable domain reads KAGVTQTPRYLIKTRGQQVTLSCSPISGHRSVSWYQQTPGQGLQFLFEYFSETQRNKGNFPGRFSGRQFSNSRSEMNVSTLELGDSALYLCASSLELAGTTDTQYFGPGTRLTVL.